The 11 T cell receptor beta chains presented below share a single source sample, sequenced in a study of Graves' ophthalmopathy and Graves' hyperthyroidism. For repertoire sequencing, the TCR beta CDR3 regions were amplified from RNA transcripts. First-round RT-PCR employed HTBI primers, with a second-round multiplex PCR after it. TCRdb reprocessed the multiplex PCR reads via MiXCR and lists one record per CDR3 protein. The table has 600,000 to 950,000 distinct CDR3 sequences, 40% seen once. What was sequenced was peripheral blood. The receptors here all came from an adult man with Graves' ophthalmopathy.

Worth noting for this clonotype: Given a much more abundant clone one base away, this may be a read error. The chain links TRBV10-3 to TRBJ1-6, with 11 bases identical to TRBD1. The V and J ends lost 5 bases and 9 bases, in that order; junction bases with no gene match: 3. There are 14 residues in the CDR3. Germline V gene lookup returns CDR1 ENHRY and CDR2 SYGVKD. This CDR3 reads CAISTDRGRSPLHF. The CDR3 DNA is TGTGCCATCAGTACGGACAGGGGGCGTTCACCCCTCCACTTT.

The CDR3 protein is CALKQGRSFF. CDR3 DNA sequence: TGTGCCCTCAAACAGGGGAGGTCTTTCTTT. This sequence joins TRBV10-3 and TRBJ1-1, with TRBD1 matching over 7 bases. The V gene end was trimmed by 11 bases and the J gene end by 12 bases; junction bases not matched to a gene: 9. Germline V gene sequence: CDR1 ENHRY, CDR2 SYGVKD. The CDR3 is 10 amino acids.

Here the CDR3 reads CSARTEANTEAFF. In DNA, the CDR3 is TGCAGTGCCCGAACGGAGGCGAACACTGAAGCTTTCTTT. The chain joins TRBV20-1 to TRBJ1-1; the D is unclear. From germline, CDR1 is DFQATT and CDR2 SNEGSKA (reference sequence). The CDR3 is 13 residues long. Trimming shortened V by 6 bases and J by 1 base, and 12 bases separated the two germline ends.

The chain links TRBV7-9 to TRBJ1-4; D perhaps matches TRBD1 (5 bases). Germline V gene sequence: CDR1 SEHNR, CDR2 FQNEAQ (reference sequence). The V end lost 2 bases, the J end lost 6 bases, and 13 bases lay between the germline ends. This CDR3 is built from 15 residues. The DNA for the CDR3 is TGTGCCAGCAGCTTAATAGCCGGGGGGGATGAAAAACTGTTTTTT. Translating gives CASSLIAGGDEKLFF.

This chain joins TRBV2 and TRBJ1-1; TRBD1 might be the D (6 bases). Between the trimmed V and J ends, which lost 5 bases and 0 bases, there was a span of 10 bases. The CDR3 totals 14 residues. From germline, CDR1 is SNHLY and CDR2 FYNNEI. The CDR3 DNA reads TGTGCCAGCAGTCACGGGGGCGTGAACACTGAAGCTTTCTTT. Translation: CASSHGGVNTEAFF. The full variable domain, its missing parts supplied by reference TRBV2 and TRBJ1-1, is EPEVTQTPSHQVTQMGQEVILRCVPISNHLYFYWYRQILGQKVEFLVSFYNNEISEKSEIFDDQFSVERPDGSNFTLKIRSTKLEDSAMYFCASSHGGVNTEAFFGQGTRLTVV.

In its sample, this clonotype was seen many times. This chain joins TRBV10-3 and TRBJ2-2; TRBD1 matches at 7 bases. J was trimmed by 6 bases and V by 5 bases; bases with no gene match: 12. The length of the CDR3 is 16 residues. The germline gives CDR1 ENHRY, CDR2 SYGVKD. As DNA, the CDR3 is TGTGCCATCAGTCCAAGGACAGGACATGTCGCCGGGGAGCTGTTTTTT. Protein product: CAISPRTGHVAGELFF.

This clonotype has just a few counts. The rearrangement uses TRBV7-9 and TRBJ1-2; D might be TRBD1 (5 bases). The germline V gene has CDR1 SEHNR and CDR2 FQNEAQ (reference sequence). This CDR3 region has 16 residues. With 1 base removed from V and 2 bases from J, the gap between germline ends came to 14 bases. CDR3 nucleotides: TGTGCCAGCAGCTTAGTCCCGGACATAATAAACTATGGCTACACCTTC. Residues: CASSLVPDIINYGYTF.

In its sample, this clonotype was seen a few times. A far larger clone is a single base away, which makes a read error likely. This rearrangement joins TRBV10-3 to TRBJ2-5; D remains unclear. Germline V gene sequence: CDR1 ENHRY, CDR2 SYGVKD. With 10 bases removed from V and 2 bases from J, the gap between germline ends came to 8 bases. The length of the CDR3 is 11 residues. The CDR3 sequence is CASSEQETQYF. CDR3 nucleotide sequence: TGTGCCAGCAGCGAACAAGAGACCCAGTACTTC.

This clonotype was picked up a small number of times. The chain couples TRBV7-9 to TRBJ2-7; possible D gene TRBD2, 5 bases. Germline V gene lookup returns CDR1 SEHNR and CDR2 FQNEAQ (reference sequence). V gave up 5 bases and J gave up 3 bases, with 17 bases separating them. The length of the CDR3 is 15 residues. CDR3 in amino acids: CASSTLTSRGYEQYF. In DNA, the CDR3 is TGTGCCAGCAGCACCCTTACGTCCCGGGGCTACGAGCAGTACTTC.

The chain links TRBV4-3 to TRBJ2-7; 9 bases agree with TRBD1. With V trimmed by 2 bases and J by 9 bases, 2 bases remained unmatched. This CDR3 comprises 12 residues. Germline V CDR1 and CDR2: LGHNA, YSLEER. The CDR3 spells CASSQRTGVQYF. The CDR3 nucleotides read TGCGCCAGCAGCCAACGGACAGGGGTGCAGTACTTC.

This clonotype was counted many times. The chain recombines TRBV7-2 with TRBJ1-2; D ambiguous. There are 11 residues in the CDR3. Deletions cut 3 bases from V and 9 bases from J, with 8 bases between. In germline, CDR1 is SGHTA, CDR2 FQGNSA. CDR3 DNA: TGTGCCAGCAGCTTGGGGTATCGCTACACCTTC. Protein: CASSLGYRYTF.